This TCR beta chain was found in a study of cytomegalovirus exposure and HLA in healthy donors. Study-level information: Early released data had tens of millions of unique TCRs, all coming from HLA-typed donors.

Amplification used 60 Vbeta primers and 13 Jbeta primers. Clones were read by immunoSEQ multiplex PCR, and TCRdb kept only the in-frame ones, dropping some. The sample lists 130,000 or so clones; 70% to 85% were seen once. CDR3 length: 13 residues. Germline V gene sequence: CDR1 ENHRY, CDR2 SYGVKD. V was shortened by 8 bases and J by 0 bases, with 11 bases between the two germline ends. Whole-study results and caveats: A later analysis by the authors found several of the most significant clusters apparently linked to common viral pathogens.

As for this clone: The antigen is unknown.

The sequenced material came from PBMCs. The sequence was obtained from a man aged 40-50 years in good health and CMV-seronegative. The chain couples TRBV10-3 to TRBJ2-7; D perhaps matches TRBD1 (6 bases). The CDR3 sequence: CAIDGDNSYEQYF. As DNA, the CDR3 is TGTGCCATCGATGGGGACAACTCCTACGAGCAGTACTTC.